The 4 T cell receptor beta chains below were found in one sample sequenced in a study of CD8 T cells in Susac syndrome. After extraction with the RNeasy kit, roughly 0.45 to 1 ug of the RNA was reverse transcribed using random hexamers. MiXCR was run by TCRdb on the immunoSEQ multiplex PCR reads, yielding one entry per CDR3 protein. In the table there are 160,000 or so distinct CDR3 sequences, 85% to 95% of which are singletons. Sequences were obtained from CD8+ T cells from PBMCs. Receptors originate from a human donor with multiple sclerosis.

The rearrangement joins TRBV7-9 to TRBJ2-5, with D possibly TRBD1 on 5 matching bases. Per the germline V gene, CDR1 is SEHNR and CDR2 is FQNEAQ (reference sequence). V lost 5 bases and J lost 5, with 15 bases in between. CDR3 size: 14 residues. The CDR3 loop is CASSRKQGPETQYF. The CDR3 coding sequence is TGTGCCAGCAGCAGAAAGCAGGGCCCCGAGACCCAGTACTTC.

The CDR3 DNA reads TGTGCCAGCAGCTCGACGGTTGAGACAACCTCCGCTAGCACAGATACGCAGTATTTT. Translation gives CASSSTVETTSASTDTQYF. The V and J genes are TRBV13 and TRBJ2-3; no definite D call. Germline CDR1 is PRHDT and CDR2 is FYEKMQ (reference sequence). Deletions cut 4 bases from V and 0 bases from J, with 23 bases between. CDR3 size: 19 residues.

J is TRBJ1-1 and V is TRBV13, with 8 bases lining up with TRBD1. Trimming removed 4 bases from V and 0 bases from J; junction bases left unmatched: 1. The germline gives CDR1 PRHDT, CDR2 FYEKMQ (reference sequence). This CDR3 is built from 14 residues. CDR3 DNA: TGTGCCAGCAGCTCGGGACAGGTGAACACTGAAGCTTTCTTT. It yields the protein CASSSGQVNTEAFF. Supplemented by reference TRBV13 and TRBJ1-1, the full variable domain reads AAGVIQSPRHLIKEKRETATLKCYPIPRHDTVYWYQQGPGQDPQFLISFYEKMQSDKGSIPDRFSAQQFSDYHSELNMSSLELGDSALYFCASSSGQVNTEAFFGQGTRLTVV.

The rearrangement joins TRBV20-1 to TRBJ2-3, with 11 bases fitting TRBD2. With 0 bases clipped from V and 13 bases from J, the junction kept 15 bases outside the gene matches. Germline V gene lookup returns CDR1 DFQATT and CDR2 SNEGSKA (reference sequence). The CDR3 is made up of 16 amino acids. CDR3 residues: CSARDWSGTSGSGEYF. The CDR3 DNA reads as TGCAGTGCTAGAGATTGGAGCGGGACTAGCGGCTCAGGGGAGTATTTT.